The next 22 T cell receptor beta chains were all read from a single sample in a study of siplizumab effects on memory and regulatory T cells. Profiling relied on immunoSEQ multiplex PCR, and the TCRdb table lists in-frame clones only, not all of them. The repertoire has about 68,000 clones, 93% of them found once; the top ten carry about 5%. What was sequenced was CD8+ T cells sorted from blood. The receptors were gathered from a human donor in good health.

This clone was picked up one time. V and J are TRBV9 and TRBJ1-1; 8 nucleotides line up with TRBD1. The CDR3 is made up of 14 amino acids. V lost 4 bases and J lost 5; bases outside the gene matches: 7. Per the germline V gene, CDR1 is SGDLS and CDR2 is YYNGEE. CDR3 residues: CASSTQGDGTEAFF. In DNA form, the CDR3 reads TGTGCCAGCAGCACACAGGGGGATGGAACTGAAGCTTTCTTT.

This clone was seen a single time. The chain joins TRBV7-9 to TRBJ1-1; 12 bases are shared with TRBD1. Germline loops: CDR1 SEHNR, CDR2 FQNEAQ (reference sequence). There are 17 residues in the CDR3. V lost 5 bases and J lost 7; bases outside the gene matches: 14. The DNA for the CDR3 is TGTGCCAGCAGCCCAACCATACCTGGGACAGGGGGCCGTGAAGCTTTCTTT. This sequence encodes CASSPTIPGTGGREAFF.

The chain carries TRBV9 and TRBJ2-2; possibly TRBD1 or TRBD2 for D (5 bases each). Germline V gene lookup returns CDR1 SGDLS and CDR2 YYNGEE. The CDR3 contains 17 residues. With 3 bases removed from V and 0 bases from J, the gap between germline ends came to 15 bases. For the CDR3, the DNA is TGTGCCAGCAGCGCGTCCTGGGACGGCCCGAACACCGGGGAGCTGTTTTTT. This translates into CASSASWDGPNTGELFF.

J is TRBJ2-5 and V is TRBV6-5; possibly TRBD2 for D (6 bases). Germline CDR1 reads MNHEY; CDR2 reads SVGAGI. This CDR3 comprises 12 residues. V was cut by 10 bases and J by 3 bases, with 12 bases left in between. This CDR3 is CATRGMKETQYF. CDR3 bases: TGTGCCACCCGGGGGATGAAAGAGACCCAGTACTTC.

This rearrangement joins TRBV19 to TRBJ1-1; D is unclear. From germline, CDR1 is LNHDA and CDR2 SQIVND (reference sequence). This CDR3 region has 18 residues. V was pared by 3 bases and J by 0 bases, with 20 bases between. The CDR3 DNA is TGTGCCAGTAGTATGTTACCAGGACGGAGAGACATGAACACTGAAGCTTTCTTT. This encodes CASSMLPGRRDMNTEAFF. The variable domain in full, completed from reference TRBV19 and TRBJ1-1, reads DGGITQSPKYLFRKEGQNVTLSCEQNLNHDAMYWYRQDPGQGLRLIYYSQIVNDFQKGDIAEGYSVSREKKESFPLTVTSAQKNPTAFYLCASSMLPGRRDMNTEAFFGQGTRLTVV.

The chain combines TRBV6-1 with TRBJ2-7, with 9 bases that match TRBD1. The CDR3 consists of 12 residues. The germline V gene has CDR1 MNHNS and CDR2 SASEGT. V shed 6 bases, J shed 5 bases, and the junction held 2 bases outside the gene matches. CDR3 DNA sequence: TGTGCCAGCAGCTGGACAGGGGACGAGCAGTACTTC. It translates to CASSWTGDEQYF.

J is TRBJ2-1 and V is TRBV4-3; no reliable D call. Germline V lookup: CDR1 LGHNA, CDR2 YSLEER. This CDR3 is built from 11 residues. Trimming took 4 bases from V and 7 from J, leaving 5 bases between them. In nucleotides, the CDR3 is TGCGCCAGCAGCCTAGGGAATGAGCAGTTCTTC. Translation gives CASSLGNEQFF.

V and J are TRBV29-1 and TRBJ1-5; tentative D call: TRBD1 (6 bases). The CDR3 sequence is 12 residues long. V dropped 4 bases and J dropped 7 bases, with 11 bases sitting between them. CDR1 is SQVTM and CDR2 is ANQGSEA in the germline V gene. The CDR3 sequence is CSVGGGAQPQHF. The CDR3 DNA reads TGCAGCGTTGGAGGGGGAGCACAGCCCCAGCATTTT.

The sample holds many counts of this clone. The chain is built from TRBV9 and TRBJ2-3; D may be TRBD2 (6 bases). The CDR3 contains 15 residues. Per germline, CDR1 SGDLS and CDR2 YYNGEE. V dropped 4 bases and J dropped 0 bases, with 12 bases sitting between them. The CDR3 DNA follows: TGTGCCAGCAGCCCGTTCGGGAGTAGCACAGATACGCAGTATTTT. This sequence encodes CASSPFGSSTDTQYF.

The chain joins TRBV9 to TRBJ2-3, with D uncertain. The germline CDR1 and CDR2 sequences are SGDLS and YYNGEE. With 0 bases removed from V and 0 bases from J, the gap between germline ends came to 8 bases. This CDR3 is built from 15 residues. The CDR3 DNA reads as TGTGCCAGCAGCGTAGAGGGAACTAGCACAGATACGCAGTATTTT. Translating it yields CASSVEGTSTDTQYF. The full variable domain, rest sourced from reference TRBV9 and TRBJ2-3, is DSGVTQTPKHLITATGQRVTLRCSPRSGDLSVYWYQQSLDQGLQFLIQYYNGEERAKGNILERFSAQQFPDLHSELNLSSLELGDSALYFCASSVEGTSTDTQYFGPGTRLTVL.

The chain has TRBV27 and TRBJ2-5; the D gene is possibly TRBD1 (6 bases). Looked up from germline, CDR1 is MNHEY and CDR2 is SMNVEV (reference sequence). This CDR3 contains 15 residues. Trimming cost V 2 bases and J 2 bases, with 12 bases left between them. CDR3: CASSLAGATQETQYF. In nucleotides, the CDR3 is TGTGCCAGCAGTTTAGCAGGGGCGACACAAGAGACCCAGTACTTC.

The rearrangement uses TRBV28 and TRBJ1-6, with 12 bases fitting TRBD1. CDR1 and CDR2 (germline): MDHEN, SYDVKM. J lost 10 bases, V lost 5 bases, and 6 bases had no gene match. The CDR3 runs 15 residues. This CDR3 reads CASSQGTGGGSPLHF. DNA of the CDR3: TGTGCCAGCAGTCAAGGGACAGGGGGCGGGTCACCCCTCCACTTT.

The genes are TRBV7-6 and TRBJ2-2; TRBD2 agrees at 7 bases. CDR1 is SGHVS, CDR2 FNYEAQ, per germline. The CDR3 totals 12 residues. V shed 5 bases, J shed 6 bases, and the junction held 0 bases outside the gene matches. CDR3 region: CASSGGAGELFF. CDR3 in DNA: TGTGCCAGCAGCGGGGGGGCCGGGGAGCTGTTTTTT.

V is TRBV28 and J is TRBJ1-6; D is unresolved. This CDR3 is 14 amino acids long. Germline CDR1 MDHEN, CDR2 SYDVKM. The V gene lost 7 bases and the J gene lost 0 bases, with 7 bases spanning the gap. The CDR3 reads CASTTYSYNSPLHF. Written as DNA, the CDR3 is TGTGCCAGCACCACATACTCCTATAATTCACCCCTCCACTTT.

The V call is TRBV13, the J call TRBJ1-2; no clear D gene. CDR3 length: 14 residues. V shed 1 base and J shed 2 bases, with 8 bases lying between them. CDR1 and CDR2 from the germline V gene are PRHDT and FYEKMQ (reference sequence). The CDR3 sequence: CASSLEGQNYGYTF. CDR3 nucleotide sequence: TGTGCCAGCAGCTTAGAGGGTCAGAACTATGGCTACACCTTC.

The chain links TRBV6-5 to TRBJ1-1, with 9 bases aligning to TRBD1. Germline loops: CDR1 MNHEY, CDR2 SVGAGI. The CDR3 is 14 residues long. V dropped 7 bases and J dropped 3; count of bases not matched to a gene: 6. The CDR3 nucleotides are TGTGCCAGCAACGGACAGGGGAGGGACACTGAAGCTTTCTTT. It codes for CASNGQGRDTEAFF.

This chain connects TRBV9 to TRBJ2-5, with D perhaps TRBD2 (5 bases). The DNA end favors TRBJ2-7, so the J call may be wrong. This CDR3 is built from 13 residues. Per the germline V gene, CDR1 is SGDLS and CDR2 is YYNGEE. CDR3 in DNA: TGTGCCAGCAGCATCAGTCTAGCTACCGAGCAGTACTTC. Its translation is CASSISLATEQYF.

This clone appeared once. The V call is TRBV6-6, the J call TRBJ2-5, with D hard to call. Germline CDR1 reads MNHNY; CDR2 reads SVGAGI (reference sequence). With 6 bases removed from V and 5 bases from J, the gap between germline ends came to 10 bases. This CDR3 contains 12 residues. DNA of the CDR3: TGTGCCAGCAGGCCGGGCGATGAGACCCAGTACTTC. Its translation: CASRPGDETQYF.

The chain joins TRBV4-1 to TRBJ2-7; TRBD1 agrees at 8 bases. There are 14 residues in the CDR3. V dropped 0 bases and J dropped 6; count of bases not matched to a gene: 4. Looked up from germline, CDR1 is MGHRA and CDR2 is YSYEKL. The CDR3 here is CASSQDPGTGEQYF. The CDR3 nucleotides are TGCGCCAGCAGCCAAGATCCAGGGACAGGCGAGCAGTACTTC.

The table lists this clone with a count of one. J is TRBJ2-5 and V is TRBV11-2; D gene uncertain. Germline V CDR1 and CDR2: SGHAT, FQNNGV. V was pared by 3 bases and J by 9 bases, with 17 bases between. CDR3 size: 14 residues. This CDR3 reads CASSLGFGPSAQYF. The CDR3, as DNA: TGTGCCAGCAGCTTGGGATTTGGGCCATCGGCCCAGTACTTC.

The chain is built from TRBV19 and TRBJ2-7; possibly TRBD1 for D (6 bases). This CDR3 comprises 13 residues. Trimming shortened V by 3 bases and J by 5 bases, and 11 bases separated the two germline ends. Per germline, CDR1 LNHDA and CDR2 SQIVND (reference sequence). The CDR3, as DNA: TGTGCCAGTAGTATGGCAGGGGTGGACGAGCAGTACTTC. This translates into CASSMAGVDEQYF.

V usage is TRBV28 and J usage is TRBJ1-2; D remains ambiguous. Germline V gene data show CDR1 as MDHEN and CDR2 as SYDVKM. The CDR3 has 20 residues. V dropped 6 bases and J dropped 5 bases, with 34 bases sitting between them. In nucleotides, the CDR3 is TGTGCCAGCAGAGAACCCTCTGACATATTCTATGGGATTGGCCCTTATGGCTACACCTTC. It yields the protein CASREPSDIFYGIGPYGYTF.